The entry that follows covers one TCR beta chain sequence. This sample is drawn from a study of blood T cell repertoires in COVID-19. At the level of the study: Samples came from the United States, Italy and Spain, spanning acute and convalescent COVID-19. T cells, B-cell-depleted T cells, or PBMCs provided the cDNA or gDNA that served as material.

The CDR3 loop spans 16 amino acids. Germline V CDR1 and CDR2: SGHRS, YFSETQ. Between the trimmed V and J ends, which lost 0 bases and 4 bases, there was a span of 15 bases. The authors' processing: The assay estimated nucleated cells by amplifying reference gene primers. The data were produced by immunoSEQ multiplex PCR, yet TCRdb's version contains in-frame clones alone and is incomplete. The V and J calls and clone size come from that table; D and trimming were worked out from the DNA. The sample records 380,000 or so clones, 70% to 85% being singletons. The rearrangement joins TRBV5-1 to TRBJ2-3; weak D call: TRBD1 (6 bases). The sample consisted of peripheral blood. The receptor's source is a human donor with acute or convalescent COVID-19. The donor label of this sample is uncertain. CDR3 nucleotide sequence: TGCGCCAGCAGCTTGGCCGGCAGGGGAGTGGCAGATACGCAGTATTTT. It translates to CASSLAGRGVADTQYF.